This T cell receptor (beta chain) emerged from a study of shared clonotypes between healthy human individuals. The CDR3 loop spans 16 amino acids. V gave up 3 bases and J gave up 6 bases, with 17 bases separating them. Germline-derived CDR1 and CDR2 are SEHNR and FQNEAQ (reference sequence). The donors, healthy adults who were HIV-negative, had experienced no recent acute infections or vaccinations. Splitting of CD4+ cells produced CD45RA+ naive and CD45RA-negative memory subsets. The assay ran at deep level. Using immunoSEQ multiplex PCR, the repertoire was profiled, and TCRdb retains in-frame clones only, with some absent. The table includes millions of clones, 85% to 95% detected once.

The V gene is TRBV7-9, the J gene TRBJ2-2; either TRBD1 or TRBD2 may fit D (5 bases each). The receptor was isolated from a man aged 18 to 30 in good health. The sample was naive CD4+ T cells sorted from blood. Subset denoted: CD45RA+ positively selected. In DNA, the CDR3 is TGTGCCAGCAGCTTCTCGCGCGGCCCGGGGCCCGGGGAGCTGTTTTTT. Translation gives CASSFSRGPGPGELFF.